This entry features one T cell receptor (beta chain) sequence. What it binds is unknown. The data belong to a study of cytomegalovirus exposure and HLA in healthy donors. Study in general: An earlier analysis found roughly 100 million unique TCR beta sequences from around 180 million T cells.

Study-wide results and caveats: Differences between HLA loci emerged in a later analysis of TCR association rates, with DRB1 most and HLA-C fewest. Indistinguishable V segments such as TRBV6-2 and TRBV6-3 were excluded.

The germline V gene has CDR1 SGHTS and CDR2 YDEGEE. The CDR3 is 14 residues long. Losses at the gene ends were 2 bases for V and 3 bases for J; bases not matched to a gene: 4. Samples came from healthy bone marrow donors. The PCR used 60 Vbeta and 13 Jbeta primers. Measured with immunoSEQ multiplex PCR; TCRdb has only the in-frame clones, and not every one. The profile shows 100,000 or so clones, 78% of them singletons. V usage is TRBV5-8 and J usage is TRBJ1-2; 7 positions match TRBD1. The clonotype was recovered from a male donor in good health and CMV-seronegative. The sample taken for sequencing was PBMCs. The CDR3, as DNA: TGTGCCAGCAGCTTCGGGACAGACTACTATGGCTACACCTTC. This translates into CASSFGTDYYGYTF.